The text below deals with one T cell receptor (beta chain). Its target antigen remains unknown. No qualities accompany the bases; no much larger clone lies one base away. The sample's time point label is to be understood as: about 28 days (+/-7) after the second vaccine dose. AZD1222 recipients with second doses at about 4 weeks or about 12 weeks were pooled, because spike-specific TCR depth and breadth did not differ between schedules. Samples from vaccinated people were obtained from the UK trials COV001 and COV002, which included a single-blind randomized controlled phase 2/3 trial of AZD1222 (ChAdOx1 nCoV-19) in healthy adults. For TCRbeta chain sequencing, PBMC samples were collected from trial participants at day 0 and at day 28 after the second dose. The source of the sample is a study of T cell responses to AZD1222 COVID-19 vaccine listed by TCRdb under 2021. Regarding the research as a whole: TCR sequencing was performed for fewer than 250 trial participants, of whom roughly 200 were given two doses of AZD1222 and approximately 25 were given two doses of MenACWY control vaccine. Trial participants were enrolled into age subgroups of 18-55, 56-69 and 70-plus years, which contained about 150, 28 and 57 TCR-sequenced participants, respectively. Summary of the overall study and its limitations: Reportedly, almost half of the unique spike-specific TCRs recognized epitopes lying outside the regions that are mutated in the B.1.351 and B.1.1.7 variants. After two AZD1222 doses, both the breadth and the depth of spike-specific TCRs were significantly higher than at day 0 and than in MenACWY recipients. Participants were mostly white British and included more females than males, and it was suggested by the authors that clonal diversity may have been underestimated. Because no samples from the day 14 peak response were available, repertoires could be characterized only after the peak T cell response. In the small 56-69-year group, the increase in depth fell short of significance, most likely because of low power. Conclusions about previously exposed vaccinees are limited, since just 5 or 6 AZD1222 recipients were seropositive for SARS-CoV-2 at baseline. The vaccine-associated CD4 TCRs covered the entire spike protein, and the dominant responses fell in regions 160-218 and 743-854.

The CDR3 goes from the cysteine to the phenylalanine over 12 residues. Only CDR3 DNA is held: 36 bases, read in frame from base 1. CDR1 GTSNPN and CDR2 SVGIG were looked up in the germline V gene (reference sequence). V sheds 6 bases and J sheds 6 bases, leaving 15 bases between their ends. The CDR3 regions of human TCRbeta chains were analyzed by immunosequencing. In the source study's methods: TCRs in the repertoires were matched against a reference library of SARS-CoV-2-specific TCRs that had been generated with the MIRA antigen-specificity platform. Breadth meant the fraction of unique TCRs that were SARS-CoV-2-associated, whereas depth meant the fraction of total T cells that were SARS-CoV-2-associated. Using the MIRA data, every spike-specific TCR was mapped to the spike region that the TCR reacted to and assigned to either a CD4 or a CD8 class. Log10-transformed breadth and depth values were compared by one-way ANOVA with Sidak's multiple comparisons tests. TCRdb retrieved this table from immuneACCESS and kept in-frame rearrangements only. Not all clones are present; in checked studies, unresolved V genes account for under half, and no reason is known for the remainder. V, J and clone size were drawn from that table, and D and trimming were deduced from the DNA. The sample profile shows about 120,000 clones; 70% to 90% of them were found once. The ten largest clones represent over 2.5% of the sample.

This sequence originates from an adult who received the AZD1222 COVID-19 vaccine. The specimen was peripheral blood, collected 28 days after the second AZD1222 dose. The sequence links TRBV30 to TRBJ2-7, with a tentative D gene TRBD1 over 5 matching bases. The DNA sequence is TGTGCCTGTCCAGGGAACGGCTTCGAGCAGTACTTC. It translates as CACPGNGFEQYF.